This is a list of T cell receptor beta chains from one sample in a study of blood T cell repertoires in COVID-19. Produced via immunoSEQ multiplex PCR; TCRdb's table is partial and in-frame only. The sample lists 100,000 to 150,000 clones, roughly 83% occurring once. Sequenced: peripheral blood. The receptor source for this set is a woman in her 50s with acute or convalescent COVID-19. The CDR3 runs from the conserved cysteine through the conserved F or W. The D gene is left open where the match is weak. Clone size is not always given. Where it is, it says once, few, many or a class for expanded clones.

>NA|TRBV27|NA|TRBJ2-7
CASSFANEQYF
TGTGCCAGCAGTTTTGCGAACGAGCAGTACTTC
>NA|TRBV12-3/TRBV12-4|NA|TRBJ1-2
CASSLVRDYGYTF
TGTGCCAGCAGTTTAGTGCGAGACTATGGCTACACCTTC
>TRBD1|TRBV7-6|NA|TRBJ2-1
CASSLSGQGLYNEQFF
TGTGCCAGCAGCTTATCGGGACAGGGTCTATACAATGAGCAGTTCTTC
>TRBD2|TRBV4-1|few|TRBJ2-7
CASSQGTSRGGEQYF
TGCGCCAGCAGCCAAGGGACTAGTCGGGGAGGCGAGCAGTACTTC
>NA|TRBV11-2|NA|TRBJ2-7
CASSLAFGRTDPTYEQYF
TGTGCCAGCAGCTTAGCCTTCGGAAGGACAGACCCAACCTACGAGCAGTACTTC
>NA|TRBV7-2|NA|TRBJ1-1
CASSSRPGTEAFF
TGTGCCAGCAGCTCCCGACCGGGGACTGAAGCTTTCTTT
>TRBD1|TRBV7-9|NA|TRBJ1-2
CASSRIEGAHGYTF
TGTGCCAGCAGCCGTATCGAGGGGGCGCATGGCTACACCTTC
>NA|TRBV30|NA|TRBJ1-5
CAWSVQNQPQHF
TGTGCCTGGAGTGTACAAAATCAGCCCCAGCATTTT
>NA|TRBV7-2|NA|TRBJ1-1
CASSLNVGGSTEAFF
TGTGCCAGCAGCTTAAACGTGGGCGGGTCAACTGAAGCTTTCTTT
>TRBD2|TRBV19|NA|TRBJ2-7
CASSIDGLAGTRAYEQYF
TGTGCCAGTAGTATAGATGGGCTAGCGGGCACTCGCGCCTACGAGCAGTACTTC
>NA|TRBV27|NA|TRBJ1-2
CASSLFTGGGDYGYTF
TGTGCCAGCAGTTTATTCACGGGAGGAGGAGACTATGGCTACACCTTC
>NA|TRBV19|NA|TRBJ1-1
CASSIPGGPGTEAFF
TGTGCCAGTAGTATTCCTGGAGGGCCGGGCACTGAAGCTTTCTTT
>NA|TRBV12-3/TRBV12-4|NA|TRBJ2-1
CASSPVGGRVFF
TGTGCCAGCAGCCCCGTGGGGGGGCGGGTGTTCTTC
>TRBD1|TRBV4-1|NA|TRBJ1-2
CASSQGQGHYGYTF
TGCGCCAGCAGCCAAGGACAGGGCCACTATGGCTACACCTTC
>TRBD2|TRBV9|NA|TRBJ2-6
CASSARSAGGLSGANVLTF
TGTGCCAGCAGCGCGAGGTCGGCGGGGGGTCTTTCTGGGGCCAACGTCCTGACTTTC
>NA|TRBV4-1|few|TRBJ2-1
CASSQDPDNNEQFF
TGCGCCAGCAGCCAAGATCCAGACAACAATGAGCAGTTCTTC
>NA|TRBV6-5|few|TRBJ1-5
CASSPTSSNQPQHF
TGTGCCAGCAGCCCGACATCTAGCAATCAGCCCCAGCATTTT
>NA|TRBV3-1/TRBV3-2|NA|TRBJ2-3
CASSQLGTPPDTQYF
TGTGCCAGCAGCCAACTCGGGACTCCACCAGATACGCAGTATTTT
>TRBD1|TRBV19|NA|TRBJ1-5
CASRLQGAGNQPQHF
TGTGCCAGTCGACTCCAGGGGGCGGGCAATCAGCCCCAGCATTTT
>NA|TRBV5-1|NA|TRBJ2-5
CASSSGQGGETQYF
TGCGCCAGCAGCTCCGGACAGGGAGGGGAGACCCAGTACTTC
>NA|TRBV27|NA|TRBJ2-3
CASSLAGLYTDTQYF
TGTGCCAGCAGTTTAGCGGGGTTATACACAGATACGCAGTATTTT
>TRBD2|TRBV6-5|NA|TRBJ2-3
CASSYVAGSPDTQYF
TGTGCCAGCAGTTACGTAGCGGGGTCACCAGATACGCAGTATTTT
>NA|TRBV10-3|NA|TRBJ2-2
CAISEGLGQGRTGELFF
TGTGCCATCAGTGAAGGATTAGGGCAGGGGAGAACCGGGGAGCTGTTTTTT
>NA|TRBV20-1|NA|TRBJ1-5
CSASWQGRQPQHF
TGCAGTGCTAGTTGGCAGGGGCGTCAGCCCCAGCATTTT
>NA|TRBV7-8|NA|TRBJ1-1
CASSPRLNTEAFF
TGTGCCAGCAGTCCGAGACTAAACACTGAAGCTTTCTTT
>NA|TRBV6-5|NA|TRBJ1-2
CASSYPRGEGRRGYTF
TGTGCCAGCAGTTACCCTCGAGGTGAGGGCCGCCGCGGCTACACCTTC
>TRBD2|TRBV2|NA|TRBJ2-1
CASSRTSGGAWNEQFF
TGTGCCAGCAGTCGGACTAGCGGGGGGGCCTGGAATGAGCAGTTCTTC
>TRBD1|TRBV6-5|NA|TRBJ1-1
CASSSWDRGTEAFF
TGTGCCAGCAGTTCCTGGGACAGGGGCACTGAAGCTTTCTTT
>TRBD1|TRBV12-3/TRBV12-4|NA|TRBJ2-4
CASRGQGKNIQYF
TGTGCCAGCAGGGGACAGGGTAAAAACATTCAGTACTTC
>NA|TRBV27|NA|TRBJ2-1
CASSLNGNEQFF
TGTGCCAGCAGTTTAAACGGGAATGAGCAGTTCTTC
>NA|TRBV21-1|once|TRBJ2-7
CASSTDSSDEQYF
TGTGCCAGCAGCACGGACAGTTCTGACGAGCAGTACTTC
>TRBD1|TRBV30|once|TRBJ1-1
CAWSENRGAFF
TGTGCCTGGAGTGAAAACAGGGGGGCTTTCTTT
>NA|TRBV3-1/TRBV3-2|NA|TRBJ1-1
CASSPGLSEAFF
TGTGCCAGCAGTCCAGGGCTTTCTGAAGCTTTCTTT
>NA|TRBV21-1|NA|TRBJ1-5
CASSKGDRAVRSNQPQHF
TGTGCCAGCAGCAAAGGGGACAGGGCAGTGAGGAGCAATCAGCCCCAGCATTTT
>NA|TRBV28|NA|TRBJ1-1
CASSFSPNFGTEAFF
TGTGCCAGCAGTTTTAGCCCGAATTTTGGGACTGAAGCTTTCTTT
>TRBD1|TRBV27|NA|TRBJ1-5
CASSGQDQPQHF
TGTGCCAGCAGTGGACAGGATCAGCCCCAGCATTTT
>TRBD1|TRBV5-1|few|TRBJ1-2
CASSSRTGQPKRYGYTF
TGCGCCAGCAGCTCGCGGACAGGACAACCTAAACGATATGGCTACACCTTC
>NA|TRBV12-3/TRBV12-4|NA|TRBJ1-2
CASRPGRGGYTF
TGTGCCAGCAGGCCGGGCAGGGGTGGCTACACCTTC
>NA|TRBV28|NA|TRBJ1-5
CASNGAARTEPQHF
TGTGCCAGCAATGGCGCGGCCAGGACAGAGCCCCAGCATTTT
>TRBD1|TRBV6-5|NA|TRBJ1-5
CATYVQGMNQPQHF
TGTGCCACTTATGTACAGGGGATGAATCAGCCCCAGCATTTT
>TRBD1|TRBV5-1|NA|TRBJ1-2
CASSFTGGSYGYTF
TGCGCCAGCAGCTTTACAGGGGGCAGCTATGGCTACACCTTC
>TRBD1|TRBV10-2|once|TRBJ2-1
CASSERAGGNEQFF
TGCGCCAGCAGTGAGAGGGCAGGGGGCAATGAGCAGTTCTTC
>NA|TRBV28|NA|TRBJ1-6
CASRPGSHSSPLHF
TGTGCCAGCAGACCAGGTTCGCACAGTTCACCCCTCCACTTT
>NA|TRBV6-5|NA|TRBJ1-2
CASSYMAQGGYGYTF
TGTGCCAGCAGTTACATGGCACAGGGTGGCTATGGCTACACCTTC
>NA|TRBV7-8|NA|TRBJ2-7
CASSPVGEGSVYEQYF
TGTGCCAGCAGCCCTGTGGGCGAGGGCTCGGTATACGAGCAGTACTTC
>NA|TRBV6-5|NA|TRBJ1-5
CASSYSVERLQPQHF
TGTGCCAGCAGTTACTCGGTAGAGAGGCTTCAGCCCCAGCATTTT
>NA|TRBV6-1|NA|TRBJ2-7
CASSDSGNPPYEQYF
TGTGCCAGCAGTGATTCGGGGAATCCTCCCTACGAGCAGTACTTC
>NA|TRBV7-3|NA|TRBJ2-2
CASSPARRATGELFF
TGTGCCAGCAGCCCCGCTAGGAGGGCCACCGGGGAGCTGTTTTTT